The T cell receptor (beta chain) under discussion was sequenced for a study of cytomegalovirus exposure and HLA in healthy donors. Regarding the study as a whole: Reported results showed that the classifier diagnosed cytomegalovirus status with high specificity and sensitivity.

The CDR3 consists of 13 residues. The V and J ends lost 4 bases and 3 bases respectively, with 9 bases between them. From germline, CDR1 is SNHLY and CDR2 FYNNEI. Comment on this clone: As yet, its antigen is unknown.

PCR employed 60 Vbeta and 13 Jbeta primers. Data came from immunoSEQ multiplex PCR; TCRdb stores just in-frame clones and leaves some out. This sample's table reports around 97,000 clones. The receptor's source is a man between 40 and 49 years old in good health and CMV-seronegative. The sample was PBMCs. J is TRBJ1-2 and V is TRBV2, with D possibly matching TRBD1 (6 bases). CDR3 nucleotides: TGTGCCAGCAGTGTACAGGGAGACTATGGCTACACCTTC. It is translated as CASSVQGDYGYTF.